This T cell receptor beta chain was obtained from a study of blood T cell repertoires in COVID-19. Original processing methods: Amplifying reference gene primers gave estimates of nucleated cell counts. Profiling relied on immunoSEQ multiplex PCR, and the TCRdb table lists in-frame clones only, not all of them. Clone size and V and J calls were adopted from that table, with D and trimming inferred from the DNA. Of more than 95,000 clones in the sample, roughly nine tenths were seen once. Deletions cut 11 bases from V and 3 bases from J, with 19 bases between. CDR1 is SGHVS, CDR2 FQNEAQ, per germline. CDR3 length: 14 residues.

The TCR sequence derives from a man between 65 and 80 years old who had recovered from COVID-19. Specimen: peripheral blood. This chain uses TRBV7-8 with TRBJ1-2, with D possibly being TRBD1 (5 bases). As DNA, the CDR3 is TGTGCCTCCAACCCTGGGGCGGTGTACTATGGCTACACCTTC. This codes for CASNPGAVYYGYTF.